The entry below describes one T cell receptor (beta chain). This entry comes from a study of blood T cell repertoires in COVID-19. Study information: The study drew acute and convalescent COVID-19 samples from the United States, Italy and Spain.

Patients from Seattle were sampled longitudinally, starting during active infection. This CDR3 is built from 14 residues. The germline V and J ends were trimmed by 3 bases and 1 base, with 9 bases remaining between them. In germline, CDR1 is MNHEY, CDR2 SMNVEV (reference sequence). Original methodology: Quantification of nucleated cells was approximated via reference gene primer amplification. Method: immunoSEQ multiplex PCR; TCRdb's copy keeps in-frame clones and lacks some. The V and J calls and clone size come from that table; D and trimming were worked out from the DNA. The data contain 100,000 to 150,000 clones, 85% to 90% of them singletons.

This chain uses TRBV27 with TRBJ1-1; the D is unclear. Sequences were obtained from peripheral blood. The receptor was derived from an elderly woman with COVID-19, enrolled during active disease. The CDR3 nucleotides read TGTGCCAGCAGTTTTACGGGGTGGAACACTGAAGCTTTCTTT. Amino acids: CASSFTGWNTEAFF.